This passage covers 31 T cell receptor beta chains from one sample sequenced in a study of identical twins. TCRdb analysed the 5' RACE reads with MiXCR anew, one entry per CDR3 protein. The sample lists about 500,000 distinct CDR3 sequences; roughly 13% were seen once. These data were also filed under a second study, of yellow fever vaccine responses in identical twins.

What was sequenced was CD4+ T cells sorted from blood. The receptors stem from a woman younger than 35 in good health.

This chain connects TRBV6-1 to TRBJ2-7; 11 bases line up with TRBD2. V lost 6 bases and J lost 2; bases outside the gene matches: 9. This CDR3 region has 16 residues. Germline loops: CDR1 MNHNS, CDR2 SASEGT. The DNA for the CDR3 is TGTGCCAGCAGCAAAACACTAGCGGGGGCACCCTACGAGCAGTACTTC. It yields the protein CASSKTLAGAPYEQYF.

V usage is TRBV20-1 and J usage is TRBJ2-3; D might be TRBD1 (5 bases). Trimming left V 6 bases short and J 0 bases short, with 7 bases between. Germline-derived CDR1 and CDR2 are DFQATT and SNEGSKA (reference sequence). The CDR3 spans 12 residues. The CDR3 DNA reads as TGCAGTGCAGGGGCTAGCACAGATACGCAGTATTTT. It specifies CSAGASTDTQYF.

Regarding this clonotype: This sequence may be a read error, since a much larger clone differs from it by one base. The gene calls are TRBV20-1 and TRBJ2-1; 10 bases agree with TRBD1. In germline, CDR1 is DFQATT, CDR2 SNEGSKA (reference sequence). CDR3 length: 17 residues. CDR3 sequence reads: CCASTLGTGAGGNEQFF. CDR3 sequence (DNA): TGCTGTGCTAGTACCCTCGGGACAGGGGCGGGGGGCAATGAGCAGTTCTTC.

This clonotype has a handful of counts. This chain joins TRBV7-9 and TRBJ1-2; no firm D call. This CDR3 region has 14 residues. V was clipped by 0 bases and J by 12 bases, with 17 bases between them. CDR1 is SEHNR and CDR2 is FQNEAQ in the germline V gene (reference sequence). The CDR3 DNA is TGTGCCAGCAGCTTAGCGGGGTCCGAAGGAGTCAACACCTTC. Amino acids: CASSLAGSEGVNTF.

This clonotype has only a few counts. The V and J genes are TRBV3-1 and TRBJ2-7; 9 nucleotides match TRBD2. The CDR3 consists of 15 residues. After removal of 4 bases from V and 4 bases from J, the junction contained 8 bases not matched to a gene. The germline V gene encodes CDR1 LGHDT and CDR2 YNNKEL (reference sequence). The CDR3 here is CASSRPGLAPYEQYF. In DNA form, the CDR3 reads TGTGCCAGCAGCCGACCGGGACTAGCCCCGTACGAGCAGTACTTC.

This clonotype has only a few counts. CDR3 residues: CSVRTGTTNTEAFF. The CDR3, as DNA: TGCAGCGTGAGAACCGGGACGACTAACACTGAAGCTTTCTTT. This chain links TRBV29-1 with TRBJ1-1; tentatively, D is TRBD1 (5 bases). CDR1 is SQVTM and CDR2 is ANQGSEA in the germline V gene. The CDR3 length is 14 residues. V gave up 6 bases and J gave up 2 bases, with 16 bases separating them.

This clonotype was observed a few times. The chain employs TRBV7-3 and TRBJ2-2, with a weak D call TRBD1 (6 bases). Trimming cost V 5 bases and J 0 bases, with 16 bases left between them. The CDR3 covers 17 residues. Germline assignment: CDR1 SGHTA and CDR2 FQGTGA. The CDR3 sequence: CASSLRPGTPNTGELFF. CDR3 nucleotide sequence: TGTGCCAGCAGCCTGAGACCCGGGACACCGAACACCGGGGAGCTGTTTTTT.

V gene TRBV20-1 combines with J gene TRBJ2-7, with D possibly being TRBD2 (7 bases). This CDR3 contains 14 residues. Trimming removed 6 bases at V and 4 bases at J, with 19 bases between. In germline, CDR1 is DFQATT, CDR2 SNEGSKA (reference sequence). The DNA for the CDR3 is TGCAGTGCCTCTTTCGGGGGGCAACGATACGAGCAGTACTTC. Encoded protein: CSASFGGQRYEQYF.

J is TRBJ2-1 and V is TRBV12-3 or TRBV12-4, with D unclear. The CDR3 length is 13 residues. V lost 5 bases and J 7 bases, leaving 12 bases between the germline ends. CDR3 nucleotide sequence: TGTGCCAGCAGTGTCCTCCAACTAAATGAGCAGTTCTTC. This codes for CASSVLQLNEQFF.

In this sample, this clonotype turned up a few times. The gene calls are TRBV6-2 or TRBV6-3 and TRBJ2-5; the match to TRBD2 covers 10 bases. Trimming at V came to 5 bases and at J to 5 bases, leaving 14 bases not matched to a gene. CDR1 and CDR2 from the germline V gene are MNHEY and SVGEGT. The CDR3 runs to 17 residues. This chain's CDR3 is CASSERGGLFIPETQYF. DNA of the CDR3: TGTGCCAGCAGTGAGCGGGGGGGCCTTTTTATCCCGGAGACCCAGTACTTC.

The CDR3 here is CASSIVGQVNTEAFF. As DNA, the CDR3 is TGCGCCAGCAGCATTGTCGGACAGGTGAACACTGAAGCTTTCTTT. The rearrangement uses TRBV5-1 and TRBJ1-1; 7 bases agree with TRBD1. The CDR3 contains 15 residues. Germline CDR1 is SGHRS and CDR2 is YFSETQ. V dropped 4 bases and J dropped 0; count of bases not matched to a gene: 6.

This chain connects TRBV12-3 or TRBV12-4 to TRBJ1-2; 7 bases are a match to TRBD1. The ends lost 5 bases at V and 7 bases at J; junction bases unmatched: 10. This CDR3 contains 14 residues. CDR3 sequence: CASSPRQGLGGYTF. CDR3 bases: TGTGCCAGCAGTCCGAGACAGGGTTTGGGTGGCTACACCTTC.

This clonotype was seen a few times. This CDR3 is CATATRRGGNYGYTF. For the CDR3, the DNA is TGTGCCACCGCCACTCGTCGTGGGGGAAACTATGGCTACACCTTC. The chain has TRBV24-1 and TRBJ1-2, with D possibly being TRBD1 (5 bases). The CDR3 sequence is 15 residues long. The ends were cut back, 9 bases at V and 2 bases at J, with 18 bases in the middle. Germline V CDR1 and CDR2: KGHDR, SFDVKD.

The J gene is TRBJ2-3, the V gene TRBV5-1, with 8 positions matching TRBD1. The CDR3 spans 15 residues. V lost 4 bases, J lost 4 bases, and 8 bases stayed unmatched. Germline V gene data show CDR1 as SGHRS and CDR2 as YFSETQ. For the CDR3, the DNA is TGCGCCAGCAGCCCTGACAGGGGCTATGCAGATACGCAGTATTTT. Amino acid sequence: CASSPDRGYADTQYF.

There are a few counts of this clonotype. This sequence joins TRBV20-1 and TRBJ2-2; TRBD2 aligns across 8 bases. Per the germline V gene, CDR1 is DFQATT and CDR2 is SNEGSKA (reference sequence). With V trimmed by 6 bases and J by 5 bases, 11 bases remained unmatched. The CDR3 has 15 amino acids. The DNA of the CDR3 is TGCAGTGCGGCTGAGACTAGCGCCCTTACCGGGGAGCTGTTTTTT. The encoded protein is CSAAETSALTGELFF.

This clonotype was recorded a few times. The chain has TRBV4-2 and TRBJ2-1; 12 bases are shared with TRBD2. CDR1 and CDR2 (germline): LGHNA, YNFKEQ. V gave up 0 bases and J gave up 11 bases; unmatched junction bases: 11. The CDR3 runs to 17 residues. CDR3: CASSQDRWTSGDSKQFF. As DNA, the CDR3 is TGTGCCAGCAGCCAAGATAGGTGGACTAGCGGGGACAGCAAGCAGTTCTTC.

V is TRBV4-2 and J is TRBJ2-7; D unclear. V lost 1 base to trimming and J lost 0 bases, with 13 bases between them. Looked up from germline, CDR1 is LGHNA and CDR2 is YNFKEQ. The CDR3 is 16 amino acids. CDR3 nucleotides: TGTGCCAGCAGCCAAGTCTTACAATCCAGCTCCTACGAGCAGTACTTC. It specifies CASSQVLQSSSYEQYF.

This clonotype was counted ten times or more. This sequence joins TRBV11-2 and TRBJ1-5; TRBD1 agrees at 9 bases. The CDR3 spans 19 residues. J gave up 0 bases and V 5 bases, and 14 bases lay outside the gene matches. Germline V gene sequence: CDR1 SGHAT, CDR2 FQNNGV. The CDR3 DNA reads as TGTGCCAGCAGCCACCCAACCGGGACAGGGCCGATTAGCAATCAGCCCCAGCATTTT. Translating it yields CASSHPTGTGPISNQPQHF.

V is TRBV6-1 and J is TRBJ2-6; possible D gene TRBD1, 6 bases. From germline, CDR1 is MNHNS and CDR2 SASEGT. With 6 bases removed from V and 0 bases from J, the gap between germline ends came to 12 bases. The CDR3 is made up of 16 amino acids. Written as DNA, the CDR3 is TGTGCCAGCAGAAGGGGGTCATCCTCTGGGGCCAACGTCCTGACTTTC. Translation gives CASRRGSSSGANVLTF.

The V gene is TRBV6-1, the J gene TRBJ2-7, with a weak D call TRBD2 (5 bases). Trimming took 7 bases from V and 6 from J, leaving 10 bases between them. CDR3 size: 11 residues. Looked up from germline, CDR1 is MNHNS and CDR2 is SASEGT. The DNA of the CDR3 is TGTGCCAGCACACGGGGAAGCGAGCAGTACTTC. Protein product: CASTRGSEQYF.

J is TRBJ2-7 and V is TRBV6-2 or TRBV6-3, with 10 bases identical to TRBD2. The CDR3 consists of 17 residues. The germline gives CDR1 MNHEY, CDR2 SVGEGT. The trim removed 6 bases at V and 0 bases at J, leaving 11 bases unmatched. CDR3 region: CASRNVTSGRSSYEQYF. The CDR3 region has the DNA TGTGCCAGCAGGAACGTGACTAGCGGGCGAAGCTCCTACGAGCAGTACTTC.

This clonotype was observed once. The CDR3 loop reads CASSLVRPSGVSGQYF. DNA of the CDR3: TGTGCCAGCAGTTTAGTGAGGCCTAGCGGGGTTTCAGGGCAGTACTTC. V is TRBV27 and J is TRBJ2-7, with 9 positions matching TRBD2. CDR1 and CDR2 from the germline V gene are MNHEY and SMNVEV (reference sequence). This CDR3 has 16 residues. Trimming took 2 bases from V and 9 from J; bases not matched to a gene: 14.

This clonotype occurred a few times. The J gene is TRBJ2-7, the V gene TRBV9; 8 nucleotides agree with TRBD1. The CDR3 has 15 residues. With V trimmed by 3 bases and J by 7 bases, 12 bases remained unmatched. CDR1 and CDR2 from the germline V gene are SGDLS and YYNGEE. CDR3 nucleotides: TGTGCCAGCAGCGCTCAGGGGGCAGGTTTTGGAGAGCAGTACTTC. Translated, it gives CASSAQGAGFGEQYF.

This clonotype was found a few times. The chain employs TRBV12-3 or TRBV12-4 and TRBJ2-5; 7 nucleotides agree with TRBD2. This CDR3 has 14 residues. V was pared by 6 bases and J by 2 bases, with 6 bases of the junction left unmatched. The CDR3 region has the DNA TGTGCCAGCAGATACTCACTAGCGCAAGAGACCCAGTACTTC. This translates into CASRYSLAQETQYF.

The chain combines TRBV27 with TRBJ2-1, with TRBD1 identical over 8 bases. V lost 8 bases, J lost 7 bases, and 13 bases stayed unmatched. The length of the CDR3 is 15 residues. The germline gives CDR1 MNHEY, CDR2 SMNVEV (reference sequence). The CDR3 coding sequence is TGTGCCAGCGCCCAATTGACAGGGGTTTGGAATGAGCAGTTCTTC. Protein: CASAQLTGVWNEQFF.

V and J are TRBV9 and TRBJ2-3; 7 nucleotides agree with TRBD2. The V gene's germline CDR1 is SGDLS and CDR2 YYNGEE. Germline trimming cut 7 bases from V and 2 bases from J; bases unmatched to any gene: 7. The CDR3 covers 14 residues. CDR3 residues: CASGSGEYTDTQYF. The CDR3 DNA reads as TGTGCCAGCGGCAGCGGGGAGTACACAGATACGCAGTATTTT.

This clonotype was counted only a few times. The chain employs TRBV15 and TRBJ2-1; no clear D. The CDR3 is 13 amino acids. The germline V and J ends were trimmed by 0 bases and 7 bases, with 7 bases remaining between them. Germline CDR1 reads LNHNV; CDR2 reads YYDKDF (reference sequence). The CDR3 loop reads CATSRDGKNEQFF. As DNA, the CDR3 is TGTGCCACCAGCAGAGACGGCAAAAATGAGCAGTTCTTC.

This chain joins TRBV30 and TRBJ1-5; D not certain. The germline gives CDR1 GTSNPN, CDR2 SVGIG (reference sequence). The V and J ends lost 2 bases and 1 base respectively, with 6 bases between them. This CDR3 has 13 residues. The CDR3 is CAWSSGSNQPQHF. The CDR3 nucleotides read TGTGCCTGGAGTTCCGGGAGCAATCAGCCCCAGCATTTT.

V is TRBV14 and J is TRBJ2-5; D ambiguous. Trimming cost V 1 base and J 2 bases, with 11 bases left between them. The CDR3 contains 15 residues. Per germline, CDR1 SGHDN and CDR2 FVKESK. The CDR3 reads CASSQGGRQQETQYF. CDR3 bases: TGTGCCAGCAGCCAAGGAGGTCGACAACAAGAGACCCAGTACTTC.

The J gene is TRBJ2-1, the V gene TRBV7-2; D gene uncertain. There are 11 residues in the CDR3. Per germline, CDR1 SGHTA and CDR2 FQGNSA. The V end was cut by 3 bases, the J end by 15 bases, with 12 bases between. CDR3 coding DNA: TGTGCCAGCAGCTTTGGCTCCTGGCCGTTCTTC. Its protein product is CASSFGSWPFF.

This clonotype turned up a few times. The V call is TRBV6-2 or TRBV6-3, the J call TRBJ2-5; D remains ambiguous. The CDR3 is 15 residues long. Germline CDR1 is MNHEY and CDR2 is SVGEGT. Trimming took 1 base from V and 2 from J, leaving 11 bases between them. The CDR3 sequence: CASSYFPPPQETQYF. CDR3 DNA: TGTGCCAGCAGTTACTTCCCCCCTCCACAAGAGACCCAGTACTTC.